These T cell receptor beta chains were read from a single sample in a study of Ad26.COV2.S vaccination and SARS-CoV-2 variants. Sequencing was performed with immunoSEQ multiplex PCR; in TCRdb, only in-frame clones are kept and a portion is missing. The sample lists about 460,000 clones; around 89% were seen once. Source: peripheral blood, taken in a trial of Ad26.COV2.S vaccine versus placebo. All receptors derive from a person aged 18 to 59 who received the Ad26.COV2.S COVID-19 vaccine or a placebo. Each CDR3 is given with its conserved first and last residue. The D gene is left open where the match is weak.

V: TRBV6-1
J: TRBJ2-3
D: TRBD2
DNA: TGTGCCAGCAGTGAATTTAGCGGGATAGGCACAGATACGCAGTATTTT
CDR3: CASSEFSGIGTDTQYF

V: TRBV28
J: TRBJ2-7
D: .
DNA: TGTGCCAGCAGTTTAACCCTAGAGACCGGGGGCGAGCAGTACTTC
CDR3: CASSLTLETGGEQYF

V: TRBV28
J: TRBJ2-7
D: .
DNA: TGTGCCAGCAGTTTATGGCCACATGCTAGTCTCGCCTACGAGCAGTACTTC
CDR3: CASSLWPHASLAYEQYF

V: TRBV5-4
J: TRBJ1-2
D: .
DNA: TGTGCCAGCAGCTCGATCGATCCCTTGGGAAACTATGGCTACACCTTC
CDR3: CASSSIDPLGNYGYTF

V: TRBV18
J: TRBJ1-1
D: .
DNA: TGTGCCAGCTCACCAACAACACCGGGCCCCATGCGAGCTTTCTTT
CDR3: CASSPTTPGPMRAFF

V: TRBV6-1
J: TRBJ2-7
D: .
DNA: TGTGCCAGCAGTGAAGGTAGCAGGCTCTACGAGCAGTACTTC
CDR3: CASSEGSRLYEQYF

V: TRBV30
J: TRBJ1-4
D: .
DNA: TGTGCCTGGAGTGTAAGGGGCCATAATGAAAAACTGTTTTTT
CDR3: CAWSVRGHNEKLFF

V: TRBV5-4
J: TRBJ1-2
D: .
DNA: TGTGCCAGCAGCTTGGGGACAGAAGGTGAGAATGGCTACACCTTC
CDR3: CASSLGTEGENGYTF

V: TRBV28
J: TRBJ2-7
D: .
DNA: TGTGCCAGCAGTTTATTAGCTTATAAGCAGTACTTC
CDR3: CASSLLAYKQYF

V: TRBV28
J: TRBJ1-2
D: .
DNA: TGTGCCAGCAGCTGGGAGTATGGCTACACCTTC
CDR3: CASSWEYGYTF

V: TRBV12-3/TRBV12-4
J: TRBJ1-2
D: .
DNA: TGTGCCAGCAGTTTACAGAACTATGGCTACACCTTC
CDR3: CASSLQNYGYTF